This T cell receptor (beta chain) is drawn from a study of T cell repertoires in cytomegalovirus infection. About the research overall: It was the public TCR beta signatures that indicated both CMV infection and matching HLA type.

General study findings and limits: The ex vivo response showed dominance by HLA-C-restricted CMV-specific TCR beta clonotypes.

In the case of this clonotype: Its target is not known.

This CDR3 is 12 amino acids long. CDR1 is DFQATT, CDR2 SNEGSKA, per germline (reference sequence). V was cut by 1 base and J by 5 bases, with 8 bases left in between. MiXCR, run by TCRdb on the reads, gives a single entry per CDR3 protein. The sample has 630,000 or so distinct CDR3 sequences; approximately 24% are singletons. This clonotype was obtained from a human donor in good health (CMV status not recorded). Some clones in this sample may be carry-over from other donors' samples. The specimen sequenced was CD8+ T cells from PBMCs. The rearrangement links TRBV20-1 to TRBJ2-5; D ambiguous. The CDR3 here is CSARGWAETQYF. The CDR3 DNA reads as TGCAGTGCTAGAGGCTGGGCCGAGACCCAGTACTTC.